What follows is one TCR beta chain and its context. This sample was taken from a study of control samples from healthy donors and cancer patients. Trimming cost V 6 bases and J 4 bases; bases outside gene matches: 11. CDR1 is MDHEN and CDR2 is SYDVKM in the germline V gene. This CDR3 spans 15 amino acids. The table came from immunoSEQ multiplex PCR; TCRdb's copy has only in-frame clones and leaves some out. The data contain about 120,000 clones, 75% to 90% of them singletons. Sample: PBMCs. The clonotype originates from a woman aged 50 to 60 with colorectal cancer. The rearrangement links TRBV28 to TRBJ2-5; 7 bases align to TRBD1. The CDR3 reads CASSQRQGRIETQYF. The CDR3 coding sequence is TGTGCCAGCAGCCAGAGACAGGGAAGAATAGAGACCCAGTACTTC.